This TCR beta chain was captured by sequencing in a study of OX40 agonist ivuxolimab in advanced cancers. Regarding the complete study: Ivuxolimab was an agonistic, fully human IgG2 monoclonal antibody directed against OX40 (CD134), a costimulatory receptor. In the dose-escalation cohort, 82.7% of patients were male, and the mean age was about 55 years, with a range of 23 to 79. The monotherapy dose-escalation portion (N of about 49 patients) of the phase I ivuxolimab trial is reported in the paper. Three dose-escalation patients achieved partial responses, one with hepatocellular carcinoma and two with cutaneous melanoma. Prior anti-PD-1, anti-PD-L1 or anti-CTLA-4 therapy was permitted, and checkpoint inhibitors had been received by about 37% of dose-escalation patients. The purpose of peripheral TCRbeta sequencing was to test whether ivuxolimab changed TCR sequence diversity and led to clonal T-cell expansion. Intravenous ivuxolimab was administered to patients every 2 weeks at six dose levels: 0.01, 0.1, 0.3, 1.5, 3 and 10 mg/kg. Among the roughly 54 dose-escalation patients, about 20 had hepatocellular carcinoma, approximately 15 melanoma, 9 renal cell carcinoma and 9 head and neck cancer.

Genomic DNA was extracted from sorted cells for sequencing of the TCRbeta CDR3 region. TCRbeta CDR3 regions were sequenced using the immunoSEQ Assay. TCRdb retrieved this table from immuneACCESS and kept in-frame rearrangements only. Not all clones are present; in checked studies, unresolved V genes account for under half, and no reason is known for the remainder. Present in this sample are approximately 88,000 clones, about 88% of which were seen just once. In total, the top ten clones hold about 0.3% of the sample. The germline V gene provides CDR1 KGHSH and CDR2 LQKENI. V lost 2 bases and J lost 3 bases, and the count of bases not matched to a germline gene is 9. The CDR3, cysteine through phenylalanine, is 16 amino acids long. The only DNA kept is the CDR3, 48 bases in frame from the first base. The trial excluded patients who had a history of autoimmune disease or were on systemic immunosuppression. Peripheral blood for TCR sequencing was collected from all dose cohorts at baseline, on cycle 4 day 1, and on cycle 7 day 1. The samples were taken from a phase I, first-in-human, multicenter, open-label dose-escalation trial of ivuxolimab. Adults with locally advanced or metastatic melanoma, renal cell, hepatocellular, or head and neck squamous cell carcinoma were enrolled in the trial. Before TCR sequencing, CD4+ and CD8+ T cells were separately sorted from peripheral blood.

About this clone itself: What this receptor recognizes is not known. No quality values exist for individual bases; no much larger clone is one base distant.

Overall results and qualifications from the work: After ivuxolimab, CD8+ T cells had more expanded clones than CD4+ T cells on average. The antigen specificity of the clonally expanded peripheral T cells was not determined. Partial responders in the 0.1-3.0 mg/kg groups had among the lowest normalized peripheral clonal expansion, especially among CD8+ T cells. Clonal expansion of both CD4+ and CD8+ blood T cells was observed from baseline to week 6 at doses 0.1 to 3.0 mg/kg. Low levels of normalized T-cell clonal expansion were also seen in some nonresponding patients.

Sequences were derived from CD4+ or CD8+ T cells sorted from blood, sampled in a trial of the OX40 agonist ivuxolimab. In this chain, TRBV18 is recombined with TRBJ1-1; 7 junctional bases match TRBD1. This sequence originates from an adult with an advanced solid tumor such as melanoma, head and neck, liver or kidney cancer. The encoded CDR3 is CASSPIQGSFDTEAFF. In nucleotide form, the sequence is TGTGCCAGCTCACCAATACAGGGGTCCTTCGACACTGAAGCTTTCTTT.